These 17 T cell receptor beta chains share one sample of origin, sequenced in a study of blood T cell repertoires in COVID-19. Measured with immunoSEQ multiplex PCR; TCRdb has only the in-frame clones, and not every one. The table lists 200,000 to 250,000 clones, more than 70% of them singletons. Sequenced sample: PBMCs or T cells enriched from blood (not recorded which). All receptors derive from a woman aged 40 to 49 with acute COVID-19.

This clone has just one count. The genes are TRBV18 and TRBJ1-1; D is perhaps TRBD1 (5 bases). Trimming cost V 0 bases and J 1 base, with 9 bases left between them. Germline V gene lookup returns CDR1 KGHSH and CDR2 LQKENI. The CDR3 loop spans 15 amino acids. CDR3 residues: CASSPPIGQNTEAFF. Written as DNA, the CDR3 is TGTGCCAGCTCACCACCTATAGGACAGAACACTGAAGCTTTCTTT.

The chain employs TRBV5-1 and TRBJ1-2; D is unclear. CDR3 length equals 13 residues. The germline CDR1 and CDR2 sequences are SGHRS and YFSETQ. V was clipped by 0 bases and J by 2 bases, with 5 bases between them. The chain's CDR3 is CASSLEQNYGYTF. The CDR3 nucleotides are TGCGCCAGCAGCTTGGAACAAAACTATGGCTACACCTTC.

V is TRBV19 and J is TRBJ2-7; TRBD1 aligns across 10 bases. CDR3 length equals 14 residues. Trimming at V came to 4 bases and at J to 5 bases, leaving 5 bases not matched to a gene. Germline-derived CDR1 and CDR2 are LNHDA and SQIVND (reference sequence). The CDR3 sequence is CASSTDRGVHEQYF. The CDR3 coding sequence is TGTGCCAGTAGTACGGACAGGGGGGTCCACGAGCAGTACTTC.

Note on this clone: Different DNA sequences within this sample yield the same CDR3. This chain uses TRBV6-5 with TRBJ1-2, with a possible D match to TRBD1 (5 bases). V was shortened by 5 bases and J by 6 bases, with 16 bases between the two germline ends. Looked up from germline, CDR1 is MNHEY and CDR2 is SVGAGI. The CDR3 sequence is 14 residues long. CDR3 sequence (DNA): TGTGCCAGCAGTCGGGGTAGGGGACTCGATGGCTACACCTTC. Translated, it gives CASSRGRGLDGYTF.

Comments on this clone: At one boundary the junction diverges from the germline segment, which might be a read error. The chain carries TRBV25-1 and TRBJ2-1; D unresolved. Germline assignment: CDR1 MGHDK and CDR2 SYGVNS. The CDR3 is 11 amino acids. DNA for the CDR3: TGTGCCAGCAGTGATGGCTTCATCCCAGTCTTC. It translates to CASSDGFIPVF.

This clone was seen only once. The J gene is TRBJ1-3, the V gene TRBV5-5; D may be TRBD1 (5 bases). CDR3 length: 14 residues. V shed 0 bases and J shed 8 bases, with 12 bases lying between them. Germline V gene data show CDR1 as SGHKS and CDR2 as YYEKEE (reference sequence). For the CDR3, the DNA is TGTGCCAGCAGCTTGGCCCCAGGGATAGACACCATATATTTT. It codes for CASSLAPGIDTIYF.

On this clone: Additional DNA sequences in this sample encode the identical CDR3. The chain links TRBV28 to TRBJ1-4; 8 nucleotides align to TRBD1. This CDR3 comprises 14 residues. CDR1 and CDR2 (germline): MDHEN, SYDVKM. V was pared by 5 bases and J by 7 bases, with 6 bases of the junction left unmatched. This CDR3 is CASSPTGVGEKLFF. CDR3 DNA: TGTGCCAGCAGTCCGACAGGGGTGGGTGAAAAACTGTTTTTT.

The V and J genes are TRBV6-6 and TRBJ2-7, with no clear D. Germline-derived CDR1 and CDR2 are MNHNY and SVGAGI (reference sequence). This CDR3 is 14 amino acids long. Trimming took 6 bases from V and 5 from J, leaving 17 bases between them. The CDR3 here is CASSPEAFNDEQYF. CDR3 in DNA: TGTGCCAGCAGCCCCGAGGCGTTTAACGACGAGCAGTACTTC.

The chain has TRBV2 and TRBJ1-2, with D unclear. In germline, CDR1 is SNHLY, CDR2 FYNNEI. The V gene lost 4 bases and the J gene lost 8 bases, with 17 bases spanning the gap. The CDR3 is 14 amino acids. CDR3 residues: CASSAIGRAYGYTF. CDR3 DNA: TGTGCCAGCAGTGCCATAGGGCGGGCGTACGGCTACACCTTC.

The rearrangement joins TRBV28 to TRBJ1-2; TRBD1 is a possible D gene (6 bases). V was clipped by 2 bases and J by 6 bases, with 16 bases between them. CDR3 length: 15 residues. CDR1 MDHEN and CDR2 SYDVKM come from the germline V gene. CDR3 region: CASSLVHRVIDGYTF. In nucleotides, the CDR3 is TGTGCCAGCAGTTTAGTTCACAGGGTAATAGATGGCTACACCTTC.

The gene calls are TRBV19 and TRBJ1-1, with D perhaps matching TRBD1 (5 bases). CDR1 is LNHDA, CDR2 SQIVND, per germline (reference sequence). The V and J ends lost 2 bases and 7 bases respectively, with 8 bases between them. This CDR3 is 12 amino acids long. CDR3 loop: CASSIMGLEAFF. As DNA, the CDR3 is TGTGCCAGTAGTATAATGGGACTTGAAGCTTTCTTT. Variable domain in full (rest from reference TRBV19 and TRBJ1-1): DGGITQSPKYLFRKEGQNVTLSCEQNLNHDAMYWYRQDPGQGLRLIYYSQIVNDFQKGDIAEGYSVSREKKESFPLTVTSAQKNPTAFYLCASSIMGLEAFFGQGTRLTVV.

V is TRBV28 and J is TRBJ2-2; unclear D gene. CDR1 MDHEN and CDR2 SYDVKM come from the germline V gene. This CDR3 spans 11 amino acids. V dropped 4 bases and J dropped 9 bases, with 6 bases sitting between them. CDR3 sequence reads: CASSSVRELFF. The CDR3 DNA is TGTGCCAGCAGTTCGGTGAGGGAGCTGTTTTTT. The variable domain in full, completed from reference TRBV28 and TRBJ2-2, reads DVKVTQSSRYLVKRTGEKVFLECVQDMDHENMFWYRQDPGLGLRLIYFSYDVKMKEKGDIPEGYSVSREKKERFSLILESASTNQTSMYLCASSSVRELFFGEGSRLTVL.

J is TRBJ2-5 and V is TRBV19; D is ambiguous. The CDR3 extends over 13 amino acids. V was clipped by 3 bases and J by 9 bases, with 14 bases between them. Germline loops: CDR1 LNHDA, CDR2 SQIVND (reference sequence). Here the CDR3 reads CASSIRLRLSQYF. CDR3 DNA: TGTGCCAGTAGTATTCGTTTGCGCTTGTCCCAGTACTTC.

The chain uses TRBV5-1 and TRBJ2-2; 10 bases line up with TRBD1. V lost 6 bases to trimming and J lost 6 bases; unmatched junction nucleotides: 11. In germline, CDR1 is SGHRS, CDR2 YFSETQ. The CDR3 spans 16 residues. CDR3 residues: CASNVAGQGVAGELFF. The CDR3 DNA reads TGCGCCAGCAACGTAGCCGGACAGGGGGTCGCCGGGGAGCTGTTTTTT. The full variable domain, in which reference TRBV5-1 and TRBJ2-2 provide the parts outside the CDR3, is KAGVTQTPRYLIKTRGQQVTLSCSPISGHRSVSWYQQTPGQGLQFLFEYFSETQRNKGNFPGRFSGRQFSNSRSEMNVSTLELGDSALYLCASNVAGQGVAGELFFGEGSRLTVL.

The chain uses TRBV28 and TRBJ2-7; a possible D gene is TRBD1 (5 bases). Trimming took off 5 bases at V and 7 bases at J, with 12 bases between the two ends. The CDR3 has 12 residues. Germline V gene data show CDR1 as MDHEN and CDR2 as SYDVKM. CDR3 in DNA: TGTGCCAGCAGTCTCCTCAAGGGGGAGCAGTACTTC. Translating gives CASSLLKGEQYF. The full variable domain, with the rest looked up from reference TRBV28 and TRBJ2-7, is DVKVTQSSRYLVKRTGEKVFLECVQDMDHENMFWYRQDPGLGLRLIYFSYDVKMKEKGDIPEGYSVSREKKERFSLILESASTNQTSMYLCASSLLKGEQYFGPGTRLTVT.

The gene calls are TRBV10-3 and TRBJ1-1; tentative D call: TRBD1 (5 bases). Looked up from germline, CDR1 is ENHRY and CDR2 is SYGVKD. Trimming took 3 bases from V and 0 from J, leaving 8 bases between them. The CDR3 extends over 14 amino acids. DNA for the CDR3: TGTGCCATCAGTGAACAGGTATTGAACACTGAAGCTTTCTTT. Translating gives CAISEQVLNTEAFF.

This clone was detected only a few times. The rearrangement links TRBV28 to TRBJ1-2; D gene unclear. The CDR3 is 10 amino acids. Germline V gene lookup returns CDR1 MDHEN and CDR2 SYDVKM. Trimming shortened V by 5 bases and J by 5 bases, and 3 bases separated the two germline ends. DNA for the CDR3: TGTGCCAGCAGTCATTATGGCTACACCTTC. Residues: CASSHYGYTF.